This entry lists 27 T cell receptor beta chains sequenced from one sample in a study of OX40 agonist ivuxolimab in advanced cancers. Measured with immunoSEQ multiplex PCR; TCRdb has only the in-frame clones, and not every one. The repertoire has more than 45,000 clones, roughly 82% of them found once; the top ten carry under 4%. Specimen: CD4+ or CD8+ T cells sorted from blood, collected in a trial of the OX40 agonist ivuxolimab. These receptors all stem from an adult with an advanced solid tumor such as melanoma, head and neck, liver or kidney cancer.

The rearrangement links TRBV14 to TRBJ2-7; D is possibly TRBD2 (6 bases). Looked up from germline, CDR1 is SGHDN and CDR2 is FVKESK. The ends were cut back, 4 bases at V and 0 bases at J, with 16 bases in the middle. There are 16 residues in the CDR3. This chain's CDR3 is CASSRRGRPNSYEQYF. CDR3 coding DNA: TGTGCCAGCAGCCGCCGGGGGAGGCCGAACTCCTACGAGCAGTACTTC.

The J gene is TRBJ1-1, the V gene TRBV10-3; 7 nucleotides line up with TRBD1. CDR1 is ENHRY and CDR2 is SYGVKD in the germline V gene. This CDR3 contains 13 residues. V lost 10 bases to trimming and J lost 1 base; unmatched junction nucleotides: 6. For the CDR3, the DNA is TGTGCCAGCAATGGACAGGCGAACACTGAAGCTTTCTTT. Protein product: CASNGQANTEAFF.

The chain links TRBV6-1 to TRBJ2-5; TRBD1 matches 7 bases. J lost 1 base, V lost 8 bases, and 7 bases had no gene match. CDR3 length: 14 residues. Germline CDR1 is MNHNS and CDR2 is SASEGT. The DNA for the CDR3 is TGTGCCAGCGCTCAGGGACAGACCCAAGAGACCCAGTACTTC. Its translation is CASAQGQTQETQYF.

This clone was recorded only once. The chain uses TRBV27 and TRBJ2-2, with 9 bases fitting TRBD1. The length of the CDR3 is 14 residues. Trimming cost V 8 bases and J 6 bases; bases outside gene matches: 7. CDR1 is MNHEY, CDR2 SMNVEV, per germline (reference sequence). This CDR3 is CASSRDRAPGELFF. CDR3 in DNA: TGTGCCAGCTCCCGGGACAGGGCCCCCGGGGAGCTGTTTTTT.

V and J are TRBV5-3 and TRBJ2-5; TRBD1 or TRBD2 may be the D gene (5 bases each). TRBV5-3 falls under the ORF class, with uncertain function. V lost 8 bases and J lost 3, with 14 bases in between. This CDR3 has 13 residues. The CDR3 loop reads CASNPGPKETQYF. CDR3 DNA sequence: TGTGCCAGCAACCCGGGGCCCAAAGAGACCCAGTACTTC.

This chain links TRBV5-4 with TRBJ2-1; the match to TRBD1 covers 8 bases. After removal of 1 base from V and 8 bases from J, the junction contained 17 bases not matched to a gene. CDR3 length: 18 residues. The germline gives CDR1 SGHNT, CDR2 YYREEE (reference sequence). CDR3 in DNA: TGTGCCAGCAGCTTGTGGGGGGACAGGTCCTCGCCCGGGGATGAGCAGTTCTTC. It encodes CASSLWGDRSSPGDEQFF.

The CDR3 is CSVSSGLRGLAFF. The CDR3 nucleotides are TGCAGCGTTAGTTCGGGGTTAAGGGGACTAGCTTTCTTT. J is TRBJ1-1 and V is TRBV29-1, with a weak D call TRBD1 (5 bases). The CDR3 is 13 residues long. Germline-derived CDR1 and CDR2 are SQVTM and ANQGSEA. Trimming took 5 bases from V and 10 from J, leaving 20 bases between them.

The chain links TRBV18 to TRBJ2-5; D gene unclear. This CDR3 is 13 amino acids long. V dropped 6 bases and J dropped 5 bases, with 13 bases sitting between them. Germline values: CDR1 KGHSH, CDR2 LQKENI. CDR3 in DNA: TGTGCCAGCTCCCTCGTGGAGTGGGAGACCCAGTACTTC. Its protein is CASSLVEWETQYF.

This clone showed up just once. The chain employs TRBV18 and TRBJ2-1; TRBD1 aligns across 7 bases. The CDR3 is 19 residues long. Per germline, CDR1 KGHSH and CDR2 LQKENI. V shed 2 bases, J shed 6 bases, and the junction held 19 bases outside the gene matches. The chain's CDR3 is CASSPAFRGTVTGGNEQFF. The CDR3 DNA reads as TGTGCCAGCTCACCAGCCTTCAGGGGGACAGTGACTGGAGGCAATGAGCAGTTCTTC.

The chain combines TRBV10-2 with TRBJ2-2, with TRBD2 matching over 10 bases. Per the germline V gene, CDR1 is WSHSY and CDR2 is SAAADI. CDR3 length equals 16 residues. Trimming at V came to 4 bases and at J to 5 bases, leaving 7 bases not matched to a gene. CDR3 region: CASSGTGTSATGELFF. The DNA of the CDR3 is TGCGCCAGCAGTGGGACCGGGACTAGCGCGACCGGGGAGCTGTTTTTT.

The V gene is TRBV30, the J gene TRBJ2-1, with 9 bases identical to TRBD2. With V trimmed by 8 bases and J by 3 bases, 5 bases remained unmatched. Germline V lookup: CDR1 GTSNPN, CDR2 SVGIG (reference sequence). The CDR3 runs to 13 residues. The CDR3: CASGTSLYNEQFF. In DNA, the CDR3 is TGTGCCAGCGGGACTAGCCTCTACAATGAGCAGTTCTTC.

This clone was picked up a small number of times. This rearrangement joins TRBV27 to TRBJ1-6; possible D gene TRBD1, 6 bases. Trimming removed 6 bases at V and 10 bases at J, with 16 bases between. Germline values: CDR1 MNHEY, CDR2 SMNVEV (reference sequence). This CDR3 has 14 amino acids. The CDR3 DNA reads as TGTGCCAGCAGAATTCCAGGGGTGGGGTCACCCCTCCACTTT. Its translation is CASRIPGVGSPLHF.

This sequence joins TRBV2 and TRBJ2-2; 13 bases are shared with TRBD2. Germline CDR1 and CDR2: SNHLY and FYNNEI. This CDR3 comprises 15 residues. J was trimmed by 6 bases and V by 7 bases; bases with no gene match: 5. CDR3 DNA: TGTGCCAGCACCAGGACTAGCGGGAGAGCCGGGGAGCTGTTTTTT. Its translation: CASTRTSGRAGELFF.

V usage is TRBV11-2 and J usage is TRBJ2-5, with 11 bases lining up with TRBD1. Germline V gives CDR1 SGHAT, CDR2 FQNNGV. Trimming cost V 5 bases and J 5 bases; bases outside gene matches: 4. The CDR3 has 14 residues. CDR3 sequence reads: CASSPDRGPETQYF. The CDR3 nucleotides are TGTGCCAGCAGCCCGGACAGGGGGCCGGAGACCCAGTACTTC.

The gene calls are TRBV6-1 and TRBJ2-7; a weak D match, TRBD2 (6 bases). Trimming took off 6 bases at V and 3 bases at J, with 18 bases between the two ends. The CDR3 runs 15 residues. The germline gives CDR1 MNHNS, CDR2 SASEGT. The DNA of the CDR3 is TGTGCCAGCAGAAAAGGAGGGGAACCCAACTACGAGCAGTACTTC. It encodes CASRKGGEPNYEQYF.

The genes are TRBV7-2 and TRBJ2-2, with D perhaps matching TRBD1 (5 bases). CDR3 size: 15 residues. Between the trimmed V and J ends, which lost 5 bases and 6 bases, there was a span of 16 bases. The germline CDR1 and CDR2 sequences are SGHTA and FQGNSA. CDR3 DNA sequence: TGTGCCAGCAGCATCGAAGGGGCGGTATCCGGGGAGCTGTTTTTT. This gives the protein CASSIEGAVSGELFF.

V is TRBV19 and J is TRBJ2-5; 8 nucleotides agree with TRBD1. This CDR3 has 14 residues. Per germline, CDR1 LNHDA and CDR2 SQIVND (reference sequence). J gave up 1 base and V 6 bases, and 4 bases lay outside the gene matches. The CDR3 protein is CASRTTGGQETQYF. The CDR3 DNA reads TGTGCCAGTAGAACTACAGGGGGCCAAGAGACCCAGTACTTC.

The chain carries TRBV7-2 and TRBJ1-3; unclear D gene. The CDR3 runs 14 residues. Germline CDR1 SGHTA, CDR2 FQGNSA. V lost 2 bases and J lost 0, with 5 bases in between. In DNA, the CDR3 is TGTGCCAGCAGCTTAACAGTCTCTGGAAACACCATATATTTT. Encoded protein: CASSLTVSGNTIYF. The whole variable domain, filled in from reference TRBV7-2 and TRBJ1-3, reads GAGVSQSPSNKVTEKGKDVELRCDPISGHTALYWYRQSLGQGLEFLIYFQGNSAPDKSGLPSDRFSAERTGGSVSTLTIQRTQQEDSAVYLCASSLTVSGNTIYFGEGSWLTVV.

The chain joins TRBV5-1 to TRBJ2-3, with TRBD1 matching over 8 bases. V was clipped by 4 bases and J by 1 base; unmatched bases: 2. The CDR3 totals 14 residues. Germline CDR1 reads SGHRS; CDR2 reads YFSETQ. CDR3 in amino acids: CASSGTGGTDTQYF. The CDR3 region has the DNA TGCGCCAGCAGCGGGACAGGTGGCACAGATACGCAGTATTTT.

This clone came up a few times. The rearrangement joins TRBV21-1 to TRBJ2-7; the D call TRBD1 from the table was never checked on the DNA. TRBV21-1 is designated a pseudogene. This CDR3 comprises 14 residues. CDR3 in DNA: TGTGCCAGCAGCAACGGCCCCCCATGGGCGGAGCAGTACTTC. Translated: CASSNGPPWAEQYF.

This clone was recorded a few times. This chain joins TRBV5-1 and TRBJ1-1; D gene uncertain. The CDR3 has 14 residues. Germline assignment: CDR1 SGHRS and CDR2 YFSETQ. V lost 4 bases and J 1 base, leaving 11 bases between the germline ends. This chain's CDR3 is CASSTWTGNTEAFF. In nucleotides, the CDR3 is TGCGCCAGCAGCACATGGACGGGGAACACTGAAGCTTTCTTT.

The CDR3: CASSEPVASGRAGTQYF. Here the CDR3 DNA reads TGTGCCAGTAGTGAACCCGTGGCTAGCGGGAGGGCAGGTACGCAGTATTTT. V is TRBV19 and J is TRBJ2-3, with 12 bases fitting TRBD2. CDR3 length: 17 residues. V trimming: 5 bases; J trimming: 8 bases; junction bases outside the gene matches: 14. CDR1 is LNHDA and CDR2 is SQIVND in the germline V gene (reference sequence).

In this sample, this clone turned up once. The chain couples TRBV11-2 to TRBJ1-1; perhaps TRBD1 as D (5 bases). Germline V gene data show CDR1 as SGHAT and CDR2 as FQNNGV. CDR3 length: 16 residues. V lost 2 bases, J lost 6 bases, and 19 bases lay in between. Here the CDR3 reads CASSLRDRGVRAEAFF. DNA for the CDR3: TGTGCCAGCAGCTTAAGGGATCGGGGGGTTCGGGCTGAAGCTTTCTTT.

This clone occurred a few times. The V gene is TRBV25-1, the J gene TRBJ1-3, with a possible D match to TRBD1 (5 bases). Germline CDR1 MGHDK, CDR2 SYGVNS. V gave up 0 bases and J gave up 2 bases, with 11 bases separating them. The length of the CDR3 is 16 residues. CDR3 nucleotide sequence: TGTGCCAGCAGTGAATATTCTGGCAGGGCTGGAAACACCATATATTTT. Encoded protein: CASSEYSGRAGNTIYF. The whole variable domain, filled in from reference TRBV25-1 and TRBJ1-3, reads EADIYQTPRYLVIGTGKKITLECSQTMGHDKMYWYQQDPGMELHLIHYSYGVNSTEKGDLSSESTVSRIRTEHFPLTLESARPSHTSQYLCASSEYSGRAGNTIYFGEGSWLTVV.

In its sample, this clone ranks as medium-sized. The J gene is TRBJ1-5, the V gene TRBV19, with D maybe TRBD1 (6 bases). The V end lost 7 bases, the J end lost 4 bases, and 8 bases lay between the germline ends. The germline gives CDR1 LNHDA, CDR2 SQIVND (reference sequence). The CDR3 is 12 amino acids. CDR3 residues: CASKGQNQPQHF. The CDR3 region has the DNA TGTGCCAGTAAAGGACAGAATCAGCCCCAGCATTTT.

This chain connects TRBV5-5 to TRBJ1-2; 8 bases map to TRBD1. Germline V gene data show CDR1 as SGHKS and CDR2 as YYEKEE (reference sequence). The CDR3 totals 15 residues. V shed 0 bases and J 2 bases; nucleotides not matched to a gene: 3. The CDR3 loop reads CASSLAGGGNYGYTF. The DNA of the CDR3 is TGTGCCAGCAGCTTGGCAGGGGGCGGAAACTATGGCTACACCTTC.

V gene TRBV11-3 combines with J gene TRBJ2-7; unclear D gene. V gave up 5 bases and J gave up 2 bases, with 13 bases separating them. The CDR3 totals 14 residues. CDR1 and CDR2 (germline): SGHNT, YENEEA. CDR3 nucleotides: TGTGCCAGCAGCCCATACGAGGAACCCTACGAGCAGTACTTC. This translates into CASSPYEEPYEQYF. The full variable domain, with the rest looked up from reference TRBV11-3 and TRBJ2-7, is EAGVVQSPRYKIIEKKQPVAFWCNPISGHNTLYWYLQNLGQGPELLIRYENEEAVDDSQLPKDRFSAERLKGVDSTLKIQPAELGDSAVYLCASSPYEEPYEQYFGPGTRLTVT.